This passage covers 24 T cell receptor beta chains from one sample sequenced in a study of technical replicates of blood from four donors. Measured with immunoSEQ multiplex PCR; TCRdb has only the in-frame clones, and not every one. The sample includes tens of thousands of clones, approximately 95% of them seen just once. The specimen was T cells isolated from PBMCs. These receptors originate from a human donor in good health.

This sequence joins TRBV19 and TRBJ2-2; 8 positions agree with TRBD1. This CDR3 region has 14 residues. Germline V lookup: CDR1 LNHDA, CDR2 SQIVND (reference sequence). The ends lost 9 bases at V and 1 base at J; junction bases unmatched: 4. DNA for the CDR3: TGTGCCAGCCAGGGACAGGTGAACACCGGGGAGCTGTTTTTT. Its translation: CASQGQVNTGELFF.

V and J are TRBV30 and TRBJ2-5, with TRBD2 as a possible D gene (5 bases). The ends were cut back, 3 bases at V and 5 bases at J, with 16 bases in the middle. CDR3 length equals 14 residues. The germline V gene encodes CDR1 GTSNPN and CDR2 SVGIG (reference sequence). The CDR3 coding sequence is TGTGCCTGGAGCGCGTGGGAGCCGGCGGAGACCCAGTACTTC. Its translation is CAWSAWEPAETQYF.

V and J are TRBV21-1 and TRBJ2-1; the table gives TRBD2 as D, unverified against the DNA. TRBV21-1 is labeled a pseudogene. The CDR3 is made up of 18 amino acids. The CDR3 spells CASSNNRTSGSDHNEQFF. Here the CDR3 DNA reads TGTGCCAGCAGCAATAACAGGACTAGCGGGAGTGATCACAATGAGCAGTTCTTC.

This chain links TRBV6-5 with TRBJ1-1; D is possibly TRBD1 (6 bases). Germline CDR1 reads MNHEY; CDR2 reads SVGAGI. CDR3 size: 11 residues. V lost 10 bases and J 5 bases, leaving 11 bases between the germline ends. CDR3: CATHRETEAFF. The CDR3 DNA follows: TGTGCCACTCACAGGGAAACTGAAGCTTTCTTT.

The chain couples TRBV6-1 to TRBJ2-1, with D possibly matching TRBD2 (5 bases). The CDR3 is 15 residues long. V lost 3 bases to trimming and J lost 0 bases, with 9 bases between them. Germline assignment: CDR1 MNHNS and CDR2 SASEGT. The CDR3 sequence is CASSEEATSYNEQFF. CDR3 DNA sequence: TGTGCCAGCAGTGAGGAGGCTACCTCCTACAATGAGCAGTTCTTC.

The chain links TRBV7-9 to TRBJ1-2; D is unresolved. Trimming took 0 bases from V and 1 from J, leaving 6 bases between them. This CDR3 has 14 amino acids. CDR1 is SEHNR and CDR2 is FQNEAQ in the germline V gene (reference sequence). The CDR3 sequence: CASSLALSNYGYTF. The DNA of the CDR3 is TGTGCCAGCAGCTTAGCGCTGAGTAACTATGGCTACACCTTC. The full variable domain, its missing parts supplied by reference TRBV7-9 and TRBJ1-2, is DTGVSQNPRHKITKRGQNVTFRCDPISEHNRLYWYRQTLGQGPEFLTYFQNEAQLEKSRLLSDRFSAERPKGSFSTLEIQRTEQGDSAMYLCASSLALSNYGYTFGSGTRLTVV.

This chain links TRBV7-9 with TRBJ2-2; 7 nucleotides line up with TRBD2. The CDR3 runs 16 residues. In germline, CDR1 is SEHNR, CDR2 FQNEAQ (reference sequence). V trimming: 3 bases; J trimming: 3 bases; junction bases outside the gene matches: 7. The DNA of the CDR3 is TGTGCCAGCAGCTTTCGGGCGGGAGCCGACACCGGGGAGCTGTTTTTT. Its translation: CASSFRAGADTGELFF.

The J gene is TRBJ2-2, the V gene TRBV29-1, with D possibly matching TRBD2 (5 bases). V was clipped by 6 bases and J by 7 bases, with 15 bases between them. Germline V gene lookup returns CDR1 SQVTM and CDR2 ANQGSEA. CDR3 length equals 13 residues. CDR3 loop: CSVRGHAGGELFF. The DNA of the CDR3 is TGCAGCGTAAGAGGGCATGCGGGCGGGGAGCTGTTTTTT.

The V gene is TRBV7-9, the J gene TRBJ2-3; unclear D gene. Germline V lookup: CDR1 SEHNR, CDR2 FQNEAQ (reference sequence). The V gene lost 5 bases and the J gene lost 2 bases, with 17 bases spanning the gap. The CDR3 spans 16 residues. The CDR3 spells CASSPITPALTDTQYF. The DNA of the CDR3 is TGTGCCAGCAGCCCGATTACTCCCGCACTCACAGATACGCAGTATTTT.

This clone was found a few times. V and J are TRBV5-1 and TRBJ2-1; 8 nucleotides line up with TRBD1. CDR3 length: 13 amino acids. V was clipped by 2 bases and J by 9 bases; unmatched bases: 4. CDR1 and CDR2 (germline): SGHRS, YFSETQ. The CDR3 coding sequence is TGCGCCAGCAGCTTAGACAGGGGTGGTGAGCAGTTCTTC. Translated: CASSLDRGGEQFF.

This chain links TRBV30 with TRBJ1-4, with TRBD1 matching over 8 bases. Germline V gives CDR1 GTSNPN, CDR2 SVGIG (reference sequence). This CDR3 region has 14 residues. Unmatched junction bases numbered 11, after V lost 7 bases and J lost 7 bases. DNA of the CDR3: TGTGCCTACCAACCTACAGGGGGGGCTGAAAAACTGTTTTTT. Translation: CAYQPTGGAEKLFF.

In its sample, this clone was seen once. The gene calls are TRBV7-9 and TRBJ1-1; D perhaps matches TRBD1 (5 bases). V lost 5 bases and J lost 0, with 13 bases in between. This CDR3 region has 15 residues. Germline lookup yields CDR1 SEHNR and CDR2 FQNEAQ (reference sequence). CDR3 sequence: CASSRGAVLNTEAFF. Written as DNA, the CDR3 is TGTGCCAGCAGCCGTGGGGCAGTCTTGAACACTGAAGCTTTCTTT.

The chain combines TRBV7-9 with TRBJ2-7; 7 bases fit TRBD2. Germline CDR1 and CDR2: SEHNR and FQNEAQ (reference sequence). V was clipped by 1 base and J by 3 bases; unmatched bases: 6. There are 15 residues in the CDR3. CDR3 sequence (DNA): TGTGCCAGCAGCTTAGGGCGGGAGAAGAGCTACGAGCAGTACTTC. It translates to CASSLGREKSYEQYF.

The chain joins TRBV30 to TRBJ1-4; D may be TRBD1 (6 bases). V was cut by 2 bases and J by 7 bases, with 14 bases left in between. This CDR3 is built from 14 residues. The V gene's germline CDR1 is GTSNPN and CDR2 SVGIG (reference sequence). The CDR3 here is CAWSSTGLTEKLFF. Here the CDR3 DNA reads TGTGCCTGGAGTTCGACAGGTCTCACTGAAAAACTGTTTTTT. The full variable domain, with the rest looked up from reference TRBV30 and TRBJ1-4, is SQTIHQWPATLVQPVGSPLSLECTVEGTSNPNLYWYRQAAGRGLQLLFYSVGIGQISSEVPQNLSASRPQDRQFILSSKKLLLSDSGFYLCAWSSTGLTEKLFFGSGTQLSVL.

This chain joins TRBV19 and TRBJ2-2; tentatively, D is TRBD2 (6 bases). The CDR3 runs 16 residues. Germline loops: CDR1 LNHDA, CDR2 SQIVND (reference sequence). V lost 11 bases and J 0 bases, leaving 19 bases between the germline ends. CDR3 amino acids: CAGSLGTGANTGELFF. The CDR3 DNA is TGTGCCGGCTCTCTTGGAACGGGAGCGAACACCGGGGAGCTGTTTTTT.

In its sample, this clone was seen once. The V gene is TRBV4-1, the J gene TRBJ2-3, with TRBD2 matching 10 bases. Germline V gene lookup returns CDR1 MGHRA and CDR2 YSYEKL. This CDR3 has 16 amino acids. Losses at the gene ends were 4 bases for V and 0 bases for J; bases not matched to a gene: 4. The CDR3 loop is CASSPRTSGSTDTQYF. The CDR3 DNA reads TGCGCCAGCAGCCCCCGGACTAGCGGAAGCACAGATACGCAGTATTTT.

The CDR3 sequence: CASIPLGQGASKPQHF. DNA for the CDR3: TGTGCCAGCATCCCTTTGGGACAGGGGGCTAGCAAGCCCCAGCATTTT. V and J are TRBV28 and TRBJ1-5; 12 bases align to TRBD1. The CDR3 totals 16 residues. Trimming took 7 bases from V and 8 from J; bases not matched to a gene: 12. The germline CDR1 and CDR2 sequences are MDHEN and SYDVKM.

This rearrangement joins TRBV12-2 to TRBJ2-1; TRBD2, as called in the table, went unchecked against the DNA. TRBV12-2 is labeled a pseudogene. CDR3 length: 16 amino acids. The CDR3 is CASRPGGSGRANEQFF. The CDR3 DNA follows: TGTGCAAGTCGCCCAGGCGGTAGCGGGAGGGCCAATGAGCAGTTCTTC.

The rearrangement uses TRBV7-9 and TRBJ2-7, with D uncertain. Trimming cost V 6 bases and J 7 bases, with 7 bases left between them. CDR1 and CDR2 (germline): SEHNR, FQNEAQ (reference sequence). The CDR3 spans 10 residues. CDR3 bases: TGTGCCAGCAGTCAAACTGAGCAGTACTTC. Translated: CASSQTEQYF.

V gene TRBV19 combines with J gene TRBJ1-5, with D uncertain. Germline assignment: CDR1 LNHDA and CDR2 SQIVND (reference sequence). Between the trimmed V and J ends, which lost 6 bases and 2 bases, there was a span of 14 bases. There are 15 residues in the CDR3. The CDR3 sequence: CASSPTGRGNQPQHF. The CDR3 DNA sequence: TGTGCCAGTAGCCCCACGGGAAGGGGCAATCAGCCCCAGCATTTT.

J is TRBJ2-3 and V is TRBV5-6; 11 bases line up with TRBD2. The germline gives CDR1 SGHDT, CDR2 YYEEEE. This CDR3 spans 14 amino acids. Unmatched junction bases numbered 8, after V lost 5 bases and J lost 9 bases. The CDR3 protein is CASRATSGSFTQYF. The CDR3 DNA is TGTGCCAGCAGGGCCACTAGCGGGAGTTTCACGCAGTATTTT.

The rearrangement uses TRBV6-5 and TRBJ2-5; a weak D match, TRBD1 (5 bases). Trimming removed 6 bases at V and 0 bases at J, with 11 bases between. The germline V gene encodes CDR1 MNHEY and CDR2 SVGAGI. This CDR3 spans 14 amino acids. The CDR3 DNA follows: TGTGCCAGCAGCCAGACAGCAAACCAAGAGACCCAGTACTTC. As protein: CASSQTANQETQYF.

V and J are TRBV18 and TRBJ1-4, with unresolved D. V shed 0 bases and J shed 7 bases, with 15 bases lying between them. The CDR3 totals 16 residues. Germline CDR1 is KGHSH and CDR2 is LQKENI. The CDR3 protein is CASSPPLGVGGEKLFF. CDR3 bases: TGTGCCAGCTCACCACCGCTCGGGGTGGGCGGTGAAAAACTGTTTTTT.

The chain has TRBV27 and TRBJ1-5; D is possibly TRBD1 (5 bases). Germline CDR1 reads MNHEY; CDR2 reads SMNVEV (reference sequence). V lost 2 bases, J lost 5 bases, and 10 bases lay in between. This CDR3 contains 14 residues. The CDR3 is CASSLVAGHQPQHF. CDR3 nucleotides: TGTGCCAGCAGTTTAGTGGCAGGGCATCAGCCCCAGCATTTT.